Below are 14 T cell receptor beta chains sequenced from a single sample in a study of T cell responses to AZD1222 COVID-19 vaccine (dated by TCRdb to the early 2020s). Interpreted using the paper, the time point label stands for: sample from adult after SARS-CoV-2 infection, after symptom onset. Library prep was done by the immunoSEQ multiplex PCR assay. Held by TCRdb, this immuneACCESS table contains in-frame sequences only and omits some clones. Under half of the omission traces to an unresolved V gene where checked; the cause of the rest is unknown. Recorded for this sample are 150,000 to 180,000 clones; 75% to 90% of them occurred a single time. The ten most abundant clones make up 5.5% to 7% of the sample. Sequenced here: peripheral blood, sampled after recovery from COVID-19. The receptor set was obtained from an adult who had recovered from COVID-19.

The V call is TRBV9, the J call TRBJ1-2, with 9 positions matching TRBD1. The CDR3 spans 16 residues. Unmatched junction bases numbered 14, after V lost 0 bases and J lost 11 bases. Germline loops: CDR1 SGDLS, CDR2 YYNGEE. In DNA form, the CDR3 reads TGTGCCAGCAGCGTAGGGGTTATGCGGGACAGGGACCCGTACACCTTC. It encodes CASSVGVMRDRDPYTF. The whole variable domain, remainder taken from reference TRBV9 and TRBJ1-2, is DSGVTQTPKHLITATGQRVTLRCSPRSGDLSVYWYQQSLDQGLQFLIQYYNGEERAKGNILERFSAQQFPDLHSELNLSSLELGDSALYFCASSVGVMRDRDPYTFGSGTRLTVV.

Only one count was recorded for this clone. For the CDR3, the DNA is TGTGCCAGCAGCCCCGCTAGCGGGAGGGCCCGAACCGGGGAGCTGTTTTTT. It encodes CASSPASGRARTGELFF. The J gene is TRBJ2-2, the V gene TRBV3-1 (or the pseudogene TRBV3-2), with 12 bases matching TRBD2. From germline, CDR1 is LGHDT and CDR2 YNNKEL (reference sequence). The CDR3 spans 17 residues. The J segment lost 5 bases and the V segment lost 4 bases, leaving 8 bases of the junction unmatched.

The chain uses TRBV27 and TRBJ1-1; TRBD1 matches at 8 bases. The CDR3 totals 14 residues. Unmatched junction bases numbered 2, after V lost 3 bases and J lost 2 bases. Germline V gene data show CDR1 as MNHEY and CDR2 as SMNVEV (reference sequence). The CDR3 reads CASSFDRGNTEAFF. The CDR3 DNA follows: TGTGCCAGCAGTTTTGACAGGGGTAACACTGAAGCTTTCTTT.

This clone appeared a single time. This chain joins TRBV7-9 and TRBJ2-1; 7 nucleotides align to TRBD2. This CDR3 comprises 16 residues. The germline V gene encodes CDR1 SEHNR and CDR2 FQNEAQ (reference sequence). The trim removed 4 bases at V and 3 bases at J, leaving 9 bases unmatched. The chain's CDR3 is CASSSASGTFYNEQFF. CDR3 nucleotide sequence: TGTGCCAGCAGCTCCGCCAGCGGGACTTTCTACAATGAGCAGTTCTTC.

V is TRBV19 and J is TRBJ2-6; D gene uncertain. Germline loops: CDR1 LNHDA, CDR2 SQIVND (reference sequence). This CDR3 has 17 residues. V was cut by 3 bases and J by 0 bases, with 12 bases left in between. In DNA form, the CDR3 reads TGTGCCAGTAGTATGCCGCGTGGAAACTCTGGGGCCAACGTCCTGACTTTC. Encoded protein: CASSMPRGNSGANVLTF.

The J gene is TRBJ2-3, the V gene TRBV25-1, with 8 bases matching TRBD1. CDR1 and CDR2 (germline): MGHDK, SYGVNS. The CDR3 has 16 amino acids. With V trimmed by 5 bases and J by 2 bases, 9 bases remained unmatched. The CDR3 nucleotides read TGTGCCAGCAGTCCCCCCAGGGGGCGGGTCACAGATACGCAGTATTTT. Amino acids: CASSPPRGRVTDTQYF. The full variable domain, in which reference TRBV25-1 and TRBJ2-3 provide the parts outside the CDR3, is EADIYQTPRYLVIGTGKKITLECSQTMGHDKMYWYQQDPGMELHLIHYSYGVNSTEKGDLSSESTVSRIRTEHFPLTLESARPSHTSQYLCASSPPRGRVTDTQYFGPGTRLTVL.

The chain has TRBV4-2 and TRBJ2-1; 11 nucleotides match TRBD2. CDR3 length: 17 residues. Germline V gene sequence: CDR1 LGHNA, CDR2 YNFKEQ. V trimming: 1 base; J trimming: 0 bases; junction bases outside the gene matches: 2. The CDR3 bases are TGTGCCAGCAGCCAAGCCACTAGCGGGAGCTCCTACAATGAGCAGTTCTTC. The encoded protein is CASSQATSGSSYNEQFF.

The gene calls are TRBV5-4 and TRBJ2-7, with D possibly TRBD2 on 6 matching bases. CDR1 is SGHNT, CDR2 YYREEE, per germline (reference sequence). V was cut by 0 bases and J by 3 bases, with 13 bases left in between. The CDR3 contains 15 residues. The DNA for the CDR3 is TGTGCCAGCAGCTTGGGTGTTGGACTAAACTACGAGCAGTACTTC. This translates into CASSLGVGLNYEQYF.

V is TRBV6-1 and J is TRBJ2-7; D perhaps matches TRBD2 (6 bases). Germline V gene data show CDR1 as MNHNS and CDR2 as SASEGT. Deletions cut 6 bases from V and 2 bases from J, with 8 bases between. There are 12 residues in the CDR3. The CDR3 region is CASRAGTYEQYF. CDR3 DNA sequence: TGTGCCAGCAGGGCGGGGACCTACGAGCAGTACTTC.

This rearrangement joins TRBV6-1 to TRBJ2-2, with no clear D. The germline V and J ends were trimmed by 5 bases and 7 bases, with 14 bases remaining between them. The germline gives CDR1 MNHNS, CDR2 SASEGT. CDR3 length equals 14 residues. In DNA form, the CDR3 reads TGTGCCAGCAGTATCGCCCGGGCCGGCGGGGAGCTGTTTTTT. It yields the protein CASSIARAGGELFF.

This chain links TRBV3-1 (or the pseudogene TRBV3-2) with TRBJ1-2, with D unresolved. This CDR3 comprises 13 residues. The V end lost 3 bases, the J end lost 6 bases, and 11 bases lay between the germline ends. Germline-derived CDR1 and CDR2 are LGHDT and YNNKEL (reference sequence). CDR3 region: CASSQDSGHGYTF. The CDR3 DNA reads TGTGCCAGCAGCCAGGATAGTGGTCATGGCTACACCTTC.

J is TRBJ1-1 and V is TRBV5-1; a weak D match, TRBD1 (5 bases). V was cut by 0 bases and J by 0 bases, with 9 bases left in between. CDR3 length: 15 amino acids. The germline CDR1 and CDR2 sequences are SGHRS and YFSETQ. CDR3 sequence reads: CASSLGQTMNTEAFF. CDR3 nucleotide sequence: TGCGCCAGCAGCTTGGGACAGACCATGAACACTGAAGCTTTCTTT.

The CDR3 is CASSLVEGAGGYTF. CDR3 bases: TGTGCCAGCAGCTTAGTTGAGGGGGCGGGCGGCTACACCTTC. The chain is built from TRBV7-2 and TRBJ1-2, with TRBD1 matching 7 bases. This CDR3 is built from 14 residues. Germline-derived CDR1 and CDR2 are SGHTA and FQGNSA. V lost 1 base, J lost 8 bases, and 7 bases stayed unmatched.

The CDR3 reads CASSLIHTGELFF. The CDR3 nucleotides are TGTGCCAGCAGTTTGATTCACACCGGGGAGCTGTTTTTT. This chain links TRBV27 with TRBJ2-2; D remains ambiguous. The CDR3 extends over 13 amino acids. Per germline, CDR1 MNHEY and CDR2 SMNVEV (reference sequence). V gave up 3 bases and J gave up 3 bases, with 5 bases separating them.